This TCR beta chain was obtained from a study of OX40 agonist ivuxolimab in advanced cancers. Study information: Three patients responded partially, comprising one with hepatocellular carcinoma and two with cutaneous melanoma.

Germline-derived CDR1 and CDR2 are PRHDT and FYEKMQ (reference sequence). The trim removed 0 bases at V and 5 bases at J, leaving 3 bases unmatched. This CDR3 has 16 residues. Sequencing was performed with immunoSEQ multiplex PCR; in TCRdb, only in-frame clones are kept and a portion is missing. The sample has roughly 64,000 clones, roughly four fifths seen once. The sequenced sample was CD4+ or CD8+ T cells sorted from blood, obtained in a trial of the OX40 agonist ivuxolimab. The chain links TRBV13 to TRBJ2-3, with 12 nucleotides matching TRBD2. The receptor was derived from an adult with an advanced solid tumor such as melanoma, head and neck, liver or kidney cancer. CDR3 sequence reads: CASSLGLAGGGDTQYF. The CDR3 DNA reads TGTGCCAGCAGCTTAGGACTAGCGGGAGGTGGAGATACGCAGTATTTT.